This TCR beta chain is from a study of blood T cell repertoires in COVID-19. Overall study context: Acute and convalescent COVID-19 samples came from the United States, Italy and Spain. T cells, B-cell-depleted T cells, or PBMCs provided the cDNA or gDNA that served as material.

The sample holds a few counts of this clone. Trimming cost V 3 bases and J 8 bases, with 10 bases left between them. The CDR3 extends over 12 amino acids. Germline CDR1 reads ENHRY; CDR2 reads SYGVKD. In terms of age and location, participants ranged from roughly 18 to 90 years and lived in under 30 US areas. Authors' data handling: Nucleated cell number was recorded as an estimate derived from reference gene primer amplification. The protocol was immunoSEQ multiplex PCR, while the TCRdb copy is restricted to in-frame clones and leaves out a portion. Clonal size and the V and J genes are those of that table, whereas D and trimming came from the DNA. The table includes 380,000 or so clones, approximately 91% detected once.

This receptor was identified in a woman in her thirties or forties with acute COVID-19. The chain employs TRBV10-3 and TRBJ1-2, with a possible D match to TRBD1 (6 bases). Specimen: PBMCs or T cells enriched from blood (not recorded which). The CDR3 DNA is TGTGCCATCAGTGAACAGGGAATCGGCTACACCTTC. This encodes CAISEQGIGYTF.